What follows are 14 T cell receptor beta chains derived from one specimen sequenced in a study of cytotoxic CD8 clonotypes in ibrutinib-treated CLL. Some clones are missing from TCRdb's copy, which holds only in-frame ones; the method was immunoSEQ multiplex PCR. The sample comprises approximately 300,000 clones, almost 80% of which are singletons, and 6.5% to 8.5% rests with the top ten. Source: PBMCs, taken before ibrutinib treatment. Every receptor here comes from a human donor with chronic lymphocytic leukemia.

V and J are TRBV7-8 and TRBJ1-2; D call uncertain. The V gene lost 1 base and the J gene lost 5 bases, with 14 bases spanning the gap. The CDR3 is made up of 15 amino acids. Germline V CDR1 and CDR2: SGHVS, FQNEAQ. DNA of the CDR3: TGTGCCAGCAGCTTAGGTCCGGGCCGAAAGTATGGCTACACCTTC. Its translation is CASSLGPGRKYGYTF.

The gene calls are TRBV4-2 and TRBJ2-7; a possible D gene is TRBD2 (6 bases). Trimming took off 6 bases at V and 4 bases at J, with 22 bases between the two ends. The germline V gene has CDR1 LGHNA and CDR2 YNFKEQ. The CDR3 spans 16 residues. The CDR3: CASRRSRGSAGYEQYF. Here the CDR3 DNA reads TGTGCCAGCAGACGTAGTAGGGGTTCCGCGGGGTACGAGCAGTACTTC.

The chain is built from TRBV7-6 and TRBJ2-1; 9 bases align to TRBD2. The V gene's germline CDR1 is SGHVS and CDR2 FNYEAQ. This CDR3 region has 15 residues. Trimming removed 1 base from V and 6 bases from J; junction bases left unmatched: 4. The chain's CDR3 is CASSLVSGSGNEQFF. The CDR3 DNA follows: TGTGCCAGCAGCTTAGTTAGCGGGAGTGGCAATGAGCAGTTCTTC.

This clone was counted only a few times. Other nucleotide sequences in the sample specify the same CDR3. The chain recombines TRBV5-1 with TRBJ2-1; the D is unclear. Germline values: CDR1 SGHRS, CDR2 YFSETQ. This CDR3 spans 11 amino acids. Trimming removed 5 bases at V and 7 bases at J, with 7 bases between. The CDR3 DNA reads TGCGCCAGCAGGTTAGGTAATGAGCAGTTCTTC. Protein product: CASRLGNEQFF.

This chain links TRBV15 with TRBJ2-2; D not certain. Trimming took off 0 bases at V and 6 bases at J, with 5 bases between the two ends. Germline CDR1 reads LNHNV; CDR2 reads YYDKDF (reference sequence). The CDR3 sequence is 13 residues long. CDR3 residues: CATSRDQAGELFF. As DNA, the CDR3 is TGTGCCACCAGCAGAGATCAGGCCGGGGAGCTGTTTTTT.

The chain is built from TRBV30 and TRBJ2-7; D is unclear. The V gene lost 4 bases and the J gene lost 0 bases, with 10 bases spanning the gap. The CDR3 runs to 13 residues. Germline CDR1 and CDR2: GTSNPN and SVGIG (reference sequence). The chain's CDR3 is CAWTIPGSYEQYF. As DNA, the CDR3 is TGTGCCTGGACTATACCGGGCTCCTACGAGCAGTACTTC.

This chain joins TRBV9 and TRBJ2-1; TRBD2 agrees at 12 bases. This CDR3 has 16 residues. Germline V gives CDR1 SGDLS, CDR2 YYNGEE. V was clipped by 3 bases and J by 1 base; unmatched bases: 2. The CDR3 region has the DNA TGTGCCAGCAGCGGACTAGCGGGAGCGTCCTACAATGAGCAGTTCTTC. Translation gives CASSGLAGASYNEQFF.

The rearrangement joins TRBV25-1 to TRBJ2-1; TRBD2 matches at 10 bases. The CDR3 covers 14 residues. Losses at the gene ends were 6 bases for V and 7 bases for J; bases not matched to a gene: 6. Germline assignment: CDR1 MGHDK and CDR2 SYGVNS. The CDR3 protein is CASRGMGLANEQFF. The CDR3 DNA sequence: TGTGCCAGCAGGGGAATGGGACTAGCGAATGAGCAGTTCTTC. Full variable domain (remainder filled in from reference TRBV25-1 and TRBJ2-1): EADIYQTPRYLVIGTGKKITLECSQTMGHDKMYWYQQDPGMELHLIHYSYGVNSTEKGDLSSESTVSRIRTEHFPLTLESARPSHTSQYLCASRGMGLANEQFFGPGTRLTVL.

V gene TRBV28 combines with J gene TRBJ1-2, with D possibly matching TRBD1 (5 bases). V lost 3 bases to trimming and J lost 0 bases, with 14 bases between them. Germline CDR1 is MDHEN and CDR2 is SYDVKM. This CDR3 region has 16 residues. CDR3 sequence (DNA): TGTGCCAGCAGTTTGGTGGGGGATACGACTAACTATGGCTACACCTTC. Amino acid sequence: CASSLVGDTTNYGYTF.

The chain is built from TRBV29-1 and TRBJ2-5; D may be TRBD1 (5 bases). This CDR3 comprises 15 residues. Trimming stripped 2 bases from V and 1 base from J, with 14 bases between. The germline V gene encodes CDR1 SQVTM and CDR2 ANQGSEA. CDR3: CSVESPGPLQETQYF. DNA for the CDR3: TGCAGCGTTGAAAGCCCAGGGCCCCTCCAAGAGACCCAGTACTTC.

For the CDR3, the DNA is TGCAGCGTCCCTGGACAGGGAAGGGTAGTTGGTGAGCAGTTCTTC. This encodes CSVPGQGRVVGEQFF. The gene calls are TRBV29-1 and TRBJ2-1, with 8 bases fitting TRBD1. The CDR3 spans 15 residues. The germline gives CDR1 SQVTM, CDR2 ANQGSEA. With V trimmed by 6 bases and J by 9 bases, 16 bases remained unmatched.

This sequence joins TRBV5-1 and TRBJ2-3, with 7 bases matching TRBD1. With 0 bases clipped from V and 6 bases from J, the junction kept 4 bases outside the gene matches. CDR3 size: 14 residues. Germline V gene sequence: CDR1 SGHRS, CDR2 YFSETQ. The CDR3: CASSLGGTADTQYF. The CDR3 DNA is TGCGCCAGCAGCTTGGGAGGGACAGCCGATACGCAGTATTTT.

The V and J genes are TRBV28 and TRBJ2-7; 9 bases are a match to TRBD1. The CDR3 is 18 amino acids. CDR1 and CDR2 (germline): MDHEN, SYDVKM. The trim removed 6 bases at V and 7 bases at J, leaving 22 bases unmatched. The CDR3 nucleotides are TGTGCCAGCAGACATTACAAACCCACAGGGGGCATTTCTGGTGAGCAGTACTTC. It specifies CASRHYKPTGGISGEQYF.

This rearrangement joins TRBV5-1 to TRBJ2-1; 12 bases fit TRBD2. This CDR3 region has 15 residues. V shed 4 bases, J shed 4 bases, and the junction held 3 bases outside the gene matches. Germline assignment: CDR1 SGHRS and CDR2 YFSETQ. CDR3 DNA sequence: TGCGCCAGCAGCGGCGGACTAGCGGGGTACAATGAGCAGTTCTTC. Residues: CASSGGLAGYNEQFF.